Listed below are T cell receptor beta chains from one sample, sequenced in a study of blood T cell repertoires in COVID-19. TCRdb's copy holds only in-frame clones and misses some; the assay was immunoSEQ multiplex PCR. The sample has tens of thousands of clones, roughly 79% seen once. The sample consisted of peripheral blood. These receptors were taken from a woman aged 70 to 79 with acute or convalescent COVID-19. CDR3s include the opening cysteine and the closing phenylalanine or tryptophan. A D gene is named only where the DNA matches it firmly. A clone size is listed for some rows: how often the clone was seen (once, few, many), or a class if it is expanded.

V,size,length,J,D,DNA,CDR3
TRBV6-2/TRBV6-3,once,16,TRBJ2-1,TRBD2,TGTGCCAGCAGTCCCCATGGTGGGACTAGCGGCAATGAGCAGTTCTTC,CASSPHGGTSGNEQFF
TRBV5-8,many,15,TRBJ1-5,.,TGTGCCAGCAGCCCCCAGGGATATAGCAATCAGCCCCAGCATTTT,CASSPQGYSNQPQHF
TRBV2,few,20,TRBJ2-6,TRBD2,TGTGCCAGCAGTGAAACCCAGACTAGCGGGAGGGCCTCTGGGGCCAACGTCCTGACTTTC,CASSETQTSGRASGANVLTF
TRBV6-1,.,14,TRBJ1-1,.,TGTGCCAGCAGTGATTCAGGGATGAACACTGAAGCTTTCTTT,CASSDSGMNTEAFF
TRBV6-5,.,15,TRBJ1-5,TRBD1,TGTGCCAGCAGCAGGACAGGATATAGCAATCAGCCCCAGCATTTT,CASSRTGYSNQPQHF
TRBV6-5,.,15,TRBJ1-6,.,TGTGCCAGCAGTTACTCCCCAGCCAGAGGTCCACCCCTCCACTTT,CASSYSPARGPPLHF
TRBV6-5,.,15,TRBJ1-6,TRBD1,TGTGCCAGCAGTAAACACCACAGGGGTAACTCACCCCTCCACTTT,CASSKHHRGNSPLHF
TRBV11-2,.,17,TRBJ2-4,TRBD1,TGTGCCAGCAGCTTCGAGCAGGACAGGGGCCCAAAGGACATTCAGTACTTC,CASSFEQDRGPKDIQYF
TRBV28,.,15,TRBJ1-2,TRBD1,TGTGCCAGCAGTTTTCTTTCGGGGACAGGGTACGGCTACACCTTC,CASSFLSGTGYGYTF
TRBV9,.,15,TRBJ2-7,TRBD1,TGTGCCAGCAGCCCCGCCGGGACAGGGGGGTCCGAGCAGTACTTC,CASSPAGTGGSEQYF
TRBV5-1,.,12,TRBJ2-1,.,TGCGCCAGCAGACTTACTATCAATGAGCAGTTCTTC,CASRLTINEQFF
TRBV11-3,few,20,TRBJ2-5,TRBD2,TGTGCCAGCAGCTTGTCCCTACCACTAGCGGGAGGGTCCGCCCAAGAGACCCAGTACTTC,CASSLSLPLAGGSAQETQYF
TRBV30,.,14,TRBJ1-2,.,TGTGCCTGGAATCGCCCCCCCCGGCGGAATGGCTACACCTTC,CAWNRPPRRNGYTF
TRBV28,.,16,TRBJ2-1,TRBD1,TGTGCCAGCACCGGGAGGACAGGGGGCGCGTTGGATGAGCAGTTCTTC,CASTGRTGGALDEQFF
TRBV23-1,.,15,TRBJ1-1,.,TGCGCCAGCAGGAGGGACCGGGAGTTGAACACTGAAGCTTTCTTT,CASRRDRELNTEAFF
TRBV3-1/TRBV3-2,.,14,TRBJ2-7,.,TGTGCCAGCAGCCCATGGACAGACCCCTACGAGCAGTACTTC,CASSPWTDPYEQYF
TRBV3-1/TRBV3-2,.,13,TRBJ2-1,TRBD2,TGTGCCAGCAGCCAGAGACTAGCGGGACAGCAGTTCTTC,CASSQRLAGQQFF
TRBV18,.,14,TRBJ1-4,TRBD1,TGTGCCAGCTCACAACAGGGGGCTAATGAAAAACTGTTTTTT,CASSQQGANEKLFF
TRBV3-1/TRBV3-2,.,16,TRBJ1-2,TRBD1,TGTGCCAGCAGCCAAGACCTAGTAGAGGGGGCGCGAGGCTACACCTTC,CASSQDLVEGARGYTF
TRBV30,.,12,TRBJ1-1,.,TGTGCCTTAAGGGGGATGAACACTGAAGCTTTCTTT,CALRGMNTEAFF
TRBV7-2,.,18,TRBJ1-3,TRBD1,TGTGCCAGCAGCTTACGGGCCCAGACAGGGGGTCGGGGAAACACCATATATTTT,CASSLRAQTGGRGNTIYF
TRBV27,.,14,TRBJ1-2,.,TGTGCCAGCAGTTTATCGTTCGGTAACTATGGCTACACCTTC,CASSLSFGNYGYTF
TRBV4-2,.,15,TRBJ1-1,.,TGTGCCAGCAGCCAATCGGACAGCATGAACACTGAAGCTTTCTTT,CASSQSDSMNTEAFF
TRBV4-1,.,15,TRBJ1-2,.,TGCGCCAGCAGACCCGCCGCAGGGAGGAACTATGGCTACACCTTC,CASRPAAGRNYGYTF
TRBV9,few,13,TRBJ2-7,.,TGTGCCAGCAGCCAGGGTGCAGGGATCGAGCAGTACTTC,CASSQGAGIEQYF
TRBV6-1,.,14,TRBJ1-1,.,TGTGCCAGCAGTGAACCCAGAAGGAACACTGAAGCTTTCTTT,CASSEPRRNTEAFF
TRBV18,once,20,TRBJ1-4,TRBD1,TGTGCCAGCTCAAAAATTTCCGGGACAGAGAGAGATAATGATCCCTCTTCGCTGTTTTTT,CASSKISGTERDNDPSSLFF
TRBV14,.,14,TRBJ1-2,.,TGTGCCAGCAGCCAAGCGATCCTAAGGGGGGGCTACACCTTC,CASSQAILRGGYTF
TRBV28,.,14,TRBJ2-7,TRBD1,TGTGCCAGCATTACAGGGACAGGGAACTACGAGCAGTACTTC,CASITGTGNYEQYF
TRBV9,.,16,TRBJ1-1,TRBD1,TGTGCCAGCAGCGTAGTTCCAGGGGGAAGTATTACTGAAGCTTTCTTT,CASSVVPGGSITEAFF
TRBV24-1,.,14,TRBJ2-5,.,TGTGCCACCAGTGATTACGGTAGACTAGAGACCCAGTACTTC,CATSDYGRLETQYF
TRBV27,.,13,TRBJ2-7,TRBD2,TGTGCCAGCAGACGGGGAGGGGAGGACGAGCAGTACTTC,CASRRGGEDEQYF
TRBV19,.,16,TRBJ2-6,.,TGTGCCAGTAGTCTTCACGACAGCTCTGGGGCCAACGTCCTGACTTTC,CASSLHDSSGANVLTF
TRBV2,.,12,TRBJ2-7,.,TGTGCCAGCCTAAATCGAGCCTACGAGCAGTACTTC,CASLNRAYEQYF
TRBV18,.,13,TRBJ1-4,.,TGTGCCAGCTCCGGAGGTCCTAATGAAAAACTGTTTTTT,CASSGGPNEKLFF
TRBV9,few,15,TRBJ2-7,TRBD2,TGTGCCAGCAGCGTTGCCGGGACTAGCGGCTACGAGCAGTACTTC,CASSVAGTSGYEQYF
TRBV5-1,.,15,TRBJ2-1,.,TGCGCCAGCAGCCGACAGGCTAGCTCCTACAATGAGCAGTTCTTC,CASSRQASSYNEQFF
TRBV9,.,15,TRBJ2-7,TRBD2,TGTGCCAGCAGCGTAGCATTAGCGGGCAGAAACGAGCAGTACTTC,CASSVALAGRNEQYF
TRBV5-1,few,15,TRBJ2-5,TRBD2,TGCGCCAGCAGCTTCTGGACTAGCGGTCCTTGGACCCAGTACTTC,CASSFWTSGPWTQYF
TRBV27,once,14,TRBJ1-2,.,TGTGCCAGCAGTTTATTGGGGGGGTTCGGGGGCTACACCTTC,CASSLLGGFGGYTF
TRBV14,.,14,TRBJ2-7,TRBD2,TGTGCCAGCAGCCCCCAGCGGGGGATCTACGAGCAGTACTTC,CASSPQRGIYEQYF
TRBV29-1,.,13,TRBJ1-5,TRBD1,TGCAGCGCCGCTGGGACAGGGGATCAGCCCCAGCATTTT,CSAAGTGDQPQHF
TRBV9,.,15,TRBJ1-1,TRBD1,TGTGCCAGCAGCGTAGACTGGACAGGGGACACTGAAGCTTTCTTT,CASSVDWTGDTEAFF
TRBV4-1,.,15,TRBJ2-7,.,TGCGCCAGCAGCCGCCCGGACAGTCCGACCTACGAGCAGTACTTC,CASSRPDSPTYEQYF
TRBV15,.,14,TRBJ2-7,TRBD2,TGTGCCACCCGCTGGCGGGGGGAAACCTACGAGCAGTACTTC,CATRWRGETYEQYF
TRBV5-1,.,15,TRBJ1-1,.,TGCGCCAGCAGCCTTACGGGACAACTAAACACTGAAGCTTTCTTT,CASSLTGQLNTEAFF
TRBV27,.,16,TRBJ1-5,TRBD1,TGTGCCAGCAGTCCTGGGACAGGGAGGGACAATCAGCCCCAGCATTTT,CASSPGTGRDNQPQHF
TRBV6-5,.,16,TRBJ1-4,.,TGTGCCAGCAGTTACTCGATAGCACAGGGACCTGAAAAACTGTTTTTT,CASSYSIAQGPEKLFF
TRBV28,.,15,TRBJ2-4,TRBD1,TGTGCCAGCAGTACCGGACAGGTTTCCAAAAACATTCAGTACTTC,CASSTGQVSKNIQYF
TRBV5-1,.,20,TRBJ2-1,TRBD2,TGCGCCAGCAGCTTGCCCGGACTAGCGGGAGCCACCAGCTCCTACAATGAGCAGTTCTTC,CASSLPGLAGATSSYNEQFF